Sequencing of this T cell receptor beta chain was carried out in a study of cytomegalovirus exposure and HLA in healthy donors. The length of the CDR3 is 16 residues. In germline, CDR1 is KGHSH, CDR2 LQKENI. J was trimmed by 5 bases and V by 4 bases; bases with no gene match: 10. This table comes from immunoSEQ multiplex PCR, and its TCRdb copy is limited to in-frame clones, with some not included. The data contain about 200,000 clones, about three quarters of them seen just once; the ten biggest clones take up around 1.2%. Sequencing was done on a sample of PBMCs. This chain links TRBV18 with TRBJ2-5, with TRBD2 matching over 10 bases. The receptor's source is a woman aged 25 to 39 in good health and CMV-seronegative. This CDR3 reads CASSRTSGRESETQYF. The CDR3 DNA is TGTGCCAGCTCACGGACTAGCGGAAGAGAATCTGAGACCCAGTACTTC.